The clone carrying this T cell receptor beta chain appeared a few times. The antigen is unknown. CDR1 MGHDK and CDR2 SYGVNS come from the germline V gene. The CDR3 length is 15 residues. The ends were cut back, 2 bases at V and 4 bases at J, with 14 bases in the middle. This sample is part of a study of blood T cells in healthy people across ages. The use of a sample-barcoded 5' primer and a J-beta primer mix characterized a second PCR of roughly 6 to 11 cycles. TCRdb fed the 5' RACE reads into MiXCR, producing one record per CDR3 protein. The repertoire includes hundreds of thousands of distinct CDR3 sequences, roughly three fifths of them detected once, and 30% to 40% sits in the top ten. Findings and limits, study-wide: The study regarded diversity estimates from one million T cells as underestimates. Lack of knowledge of donor CMV status possibly confounded expanded clonotype changes.

This receptor was obtained from a man aged 55 to 70 in good health. The sequenced material came from blood. This sequence joins TRBV25-1 and TRBJ1-2, with D perhaps TRBD1 (6 bases). In DNA form, the CDR3 reads TGTGCCAGCAGTGAAAGGGAAGGGGGTGGCTATGGCTACACCTTC. This sequence encodes CASSEREGGGYGYTF.